The 18 T cell receptor beta chains below were found in one sample sequenced in a study of T cell repertoires in cytomegalovirus infection. Each CDR3 protein is one row after TCRdb ran MiXCR on the reads. The repertoire includes 180,000 or so distinct CDR3 sequences, 15% to 20% of them detected once, and around 25% sits in the top ten. Sequencing was carried out using CD8+ T cells from PBMCs. The receptor set was obtained from a human donor in good health (CMV status not recorded). Some clones in this sample may be carry-over from other donors' samples.

The chain couples TRBV7-9 to TRBJ1-2; possibly TRBD1 for D (6 bases). The CDR3 length is 16 residues. Trimming removed 7 bases at V and 2 bases at J, with 20 bases between. CDR1 SEHNR and CDR2 FQNEAQ come from the germline V gene (reference sequence). The CDR3 DNA sequence: TGTGCCAGCATCAGGACAGAACTAACCTCCAACTATGGCTACACCTTC. Its protein product is CASIRTELTSNYGYTF.

There are a few counts of this clonotype. The chain joins TRBV27 to TRBJ2-3; TRBD1 aligns across 9 bases. V lost 3 bases to trimming and J lost 2 bases; unmatched junction nucleotides: 3. The CDR3 sequence is 15 residues long. CDR1 and CDR2 (germline): MNHEY, SMNVEV (reference sequence). This CDR3 reads CASSFGQGFTDTQYF. As DNA, the CDR3 is TGTGCCAGCAGTTTCGGACAGGGGTTCACAGATACGCAGTATTTT.

This clonotype occurred a few times. CDR3 residues: CASSLYRVQQETQYF. In DNA, the CDR3 is TGTGCCAGCAGCCTCTACAGGGTCCAACAAGAGACCCAGTACTTC. The V gene is TRBV7-9, the J gene TRBJ2-5; TRBD1 is a possible D gene (6 bases). The CDR3 runs 15 residues. V was trimmed by 5 bases and J by 2 bases, leaving 15 bases between them. Looked up from germline, CDR1 is SEHNR and CDR2 is FQNEAQ (reference sequence).

The chain combines TRBV6-6 with TRBJ1-5; a weak D match, TRBD1 (6 bases). There are 18 residues in the CDR3. CDR1 MNHNY and CDR2 SVGAGI come from the germline V gene (reference sequence). Between the trimmed V and J ends, which lost 6 bases and 2 bases, there was a span of 23 bases. The CDR3 DNA reads as TGTGCCAGCAGCCAGGTCCCCGGACAGATTTTTGGCAATCAGCCCCAGCATTTT. Its protein product is CASSQVPGQIFGNQPQHF.

This clonotype was detected only a few times. CDR3 sequence (DNA): TGTGCCGGGGGGGCAGCGGGGGGATCCTACGAGCAGTACTTC. Translated, it gives CAGGAAGGSYEQYF. The chain couples TRBV7-8 to TRBJ2-7, with 9 bases aligning to TRBD2. Germline assignment: CDR1 SGHVS and CDR2 FQNEAQ. The V segment lost 11 bases and the J segment 1 base; nucleotides outside the gene matches: 9. CDR3 length: 14 amino acids.

CDR3 sequence reads: CASGGLSTEAFF. The CDR3 nucleotides are TGTGCCAGCGGGGGGTTGAGCACTGAAGCTTTCTTT. This chain links TRBV7-9 with TRBJ1-1; a weak D match, TRBD1 (5 bases). Per the germline V gene, CDR1 is SEHNR and CDR2 is FQNEAQ (reference sequence). The CDR3 extends over 12 amino acids. Trimming removed 8 bases at V and 4 bases at J, with 11 bases between.

This clonotype was counted only a few times. The J gene is TRBJ2-5, the V gene TRBV27, with unresolved D. Trimming cost V 8 bases and J 5 bases, with 6 bases left between them. Looked up from germline, CDR1 is MNHEY and CDR2 is SMNVEV (reference sequence). The CDR3 contains 10 residues. In nucleotides, the CDR3 is TGTGCCAGCGGCCTGGAGACCCAGTACTTC. This sequence encodes CASGLETQYF.

The chain uses TRBV7-9 and TRBJ1-1, with D possibly matching TRBD1 (5 bases). CDR1 is SEHNR, CDR2 FQNEAQ, per germline (reference sequence). There are 16 residues in the CDR3. V lost 5 bases and J 0 bases, leaving 16 bases between the germline ends. The CDR3 bases are TGTGCCAGCAGCCCCCCAAGGGGCACCGTGAACACTGAAGCTTTCTTT. Translating gives CASSPPRGTVNTEAFF. The full variable domain, in which reference TRBV7-9 and TRBJ1-1 provide the parts outside the CDR3, is DTGVSQNPRHKITKRGQNVTFRCDPISEHNRLYWYRQTLGQGPEFLTYFQNEAQLEKSRLLSDRFSAERPKGSFSTLEIQRTEQGDSAMYLCASSPPRGTVNTEAFFGQGTRLTVV.

This clonotype was seen only a few times. This chain links TRBV7-9 with TRBJ1-2; 7 bases match TRBD1. The CDR3 extends over 15 amino acids. Germline CDR1 is SEHNR and CDR2 is FQNEAQ (reference sequence). Trimming at V came to 3 bases and at J to 3 bases, leaving 7 bases not matched to a gene. CDR3 DNA: TGTGCCAGCAGCTTTCGAACAGGGGCCGACTATGGCTACACCTTC. It is translated as CASSFRTGADYGYTF.

This clonotype has only one observation. This chain connects TRBV7-2 to TRBJ1-1; D might be TRBD1 (5 bases). The V and J ends lost 3 bases and 5 bases respectively, with 13 bases between them. Germline CDR1 reads SGHTA; CDR2 reads FQGNSA. The CDR3 length is 14 residues. The CDR3 region is CASSLGRLRTEAFF. CDR3 in DNA: TGTGCCAGCAGCTTGGGGCGGCTCAGGACTGAAGCTTTCTTT.

In its sample, this clonotype was seen a few times. The chain combines TRBV5-5 with TRBJ2-5, with 7 bases that match TRBD1. V dropped 3 bases and J dropped 1; count of bases not matched to a gene: 6. Germline-derived CDR1 and CDR2 are SGHKS and YYEKEE (reference sequence). The CDR3 is 15 amino acids. Here the CDR3 DNA reads TGTGCCAGCAGCTCACGGGACAGCGTCCAAGAGACCCAGTACTTC. Amino acids: CASSSRDSVQETQYF.

This clonotype has more than one count but fewer than ten. V and J are TRBV4-3 and TRBJ2-7; D unresolved. CDR3 length equals 13 residues. Germline CDR1 reads LGHNA; CDR2 reads YSLEER. The V end was cut by 1 base, the J end by 3 bases, with 7 bases between. CDR3 nucleotide sequence: TGCGCCAGCAGCCAAGTGGGCAGCTACGAGCAGTACTTC. Translation: CASSQVGSYEQYF.

The J gene is TRBJ1-1, the V gene TRBV14, with unresolved D. V lost 5 bases to trimming and J lost 3 bases, with 22 bases between them. Germline V gives CDR1 SGHDN, CDR2 FVKESK. The CDR3 covers 17 residues. CDR3 residues: CASSNPGRSILDTEAFF. The CDR3 nucleotides read TGTGCCAGCAGCAATCCCGGACGAAGCATTCTTGACACTGAAGCTTTCTTT.

Only a few counts were recorded for this clonotype. The V call is TRBV7-9, the J call TRBJ1-1; D is undetermined. In germline, CDR1 is SEHNR, CDR2 FQNEAQ (reference sequence). V lost 4 bases to trimming and J lost 0 bases, with 6 bases between them. The CDR3 covers 13 residues. The CDR3 sequence: CASSSPVNTEAFF. The CDR3 DNA reads TGTGCCAGCAGCTCCCCAGTGAACACTGAAGCTTTCTTT.

This clonotype was picked up a small number of times. J is TRBJ1-1 and V is TRBV7-9; D gene ambiguous. Germline-derived CDR1 and CDR2 are SEHNR and FQNEAQ (reference sequence). Trimming took 1 base from V and 6 from J, leaving 15 bases between them. The CDR3 has 15 amino acids. This CDR3 is CASSLGPRADSEAFF. The DNA for the CDR3 is TGTGCCAGCAGCTTAGGGCCTAGGGCAGACTCTGAAGCTTTCTTT.

The chain carries TRBV20-1 and TRBJ2-1; no reliable D call. Trimming left V 5 bases short and J 7 bases short, with 12 bases between. CDR3 length: 12 residues. CDR1 DFQATT and CDR2 SNEGSKA come from the germline V gene (reference sequence). CDR3: CSASLLGNEQFF. The CDR3 DNA sequence: TGCAGTGCTTCCCTCCTTGGGAATGAGCAGTTCTTC.

This clonotype was detected a few times. J is TRBJ1-4 and V is TRBV28; possible D gene TRBD1, 6 bases. From germline, CDR1 is MDHEN and CDR2 SYDVKM. The CDR3 totals 18 residues. V gave up 4 bases and J gave up 2 bases, with 20 bases separating them. This CDR3 is CASSSRELTGRTNEKLFF. CDR3 DNA sequence: TGTGCCAGCAGTTCTCGGGAACTCACAGGGCGCACTAATGAAAAACTGTTTTTT. The whole variable domain, remainder taken from reference TRBV28 and TRBJ1-4, is DVKVTQSSRYLVKRTGEKVFLECVQDMDHENMFWYRQDPGLGLRLIYFSYDVKMKEKGDIPEGYSVSREKKERFSLILESASTNQTSMYLCASSSRELTGRTNEKLFFGSGTQLSVL.

This clonotype has just a few counts. This sequence joins TRBV7-9 and TRBJ1-2, with TRBD1 matching over 7 bases. Germline trimming cut 5 bases from V and 4 bases from J; bases unmatched to any gene: 7. This CDR3 is built from 14 residues. Looked up from germline, CDR1 is SEHNR and CDR2 is FQNEAQ (reference sequence). Here the CDR3 reads CASSPQGGIYGYTF. CDR3 DNA sequence: TGTGCCAGCAGCCCCCAGGGGGGGATCTATGGCTACACCTTC.